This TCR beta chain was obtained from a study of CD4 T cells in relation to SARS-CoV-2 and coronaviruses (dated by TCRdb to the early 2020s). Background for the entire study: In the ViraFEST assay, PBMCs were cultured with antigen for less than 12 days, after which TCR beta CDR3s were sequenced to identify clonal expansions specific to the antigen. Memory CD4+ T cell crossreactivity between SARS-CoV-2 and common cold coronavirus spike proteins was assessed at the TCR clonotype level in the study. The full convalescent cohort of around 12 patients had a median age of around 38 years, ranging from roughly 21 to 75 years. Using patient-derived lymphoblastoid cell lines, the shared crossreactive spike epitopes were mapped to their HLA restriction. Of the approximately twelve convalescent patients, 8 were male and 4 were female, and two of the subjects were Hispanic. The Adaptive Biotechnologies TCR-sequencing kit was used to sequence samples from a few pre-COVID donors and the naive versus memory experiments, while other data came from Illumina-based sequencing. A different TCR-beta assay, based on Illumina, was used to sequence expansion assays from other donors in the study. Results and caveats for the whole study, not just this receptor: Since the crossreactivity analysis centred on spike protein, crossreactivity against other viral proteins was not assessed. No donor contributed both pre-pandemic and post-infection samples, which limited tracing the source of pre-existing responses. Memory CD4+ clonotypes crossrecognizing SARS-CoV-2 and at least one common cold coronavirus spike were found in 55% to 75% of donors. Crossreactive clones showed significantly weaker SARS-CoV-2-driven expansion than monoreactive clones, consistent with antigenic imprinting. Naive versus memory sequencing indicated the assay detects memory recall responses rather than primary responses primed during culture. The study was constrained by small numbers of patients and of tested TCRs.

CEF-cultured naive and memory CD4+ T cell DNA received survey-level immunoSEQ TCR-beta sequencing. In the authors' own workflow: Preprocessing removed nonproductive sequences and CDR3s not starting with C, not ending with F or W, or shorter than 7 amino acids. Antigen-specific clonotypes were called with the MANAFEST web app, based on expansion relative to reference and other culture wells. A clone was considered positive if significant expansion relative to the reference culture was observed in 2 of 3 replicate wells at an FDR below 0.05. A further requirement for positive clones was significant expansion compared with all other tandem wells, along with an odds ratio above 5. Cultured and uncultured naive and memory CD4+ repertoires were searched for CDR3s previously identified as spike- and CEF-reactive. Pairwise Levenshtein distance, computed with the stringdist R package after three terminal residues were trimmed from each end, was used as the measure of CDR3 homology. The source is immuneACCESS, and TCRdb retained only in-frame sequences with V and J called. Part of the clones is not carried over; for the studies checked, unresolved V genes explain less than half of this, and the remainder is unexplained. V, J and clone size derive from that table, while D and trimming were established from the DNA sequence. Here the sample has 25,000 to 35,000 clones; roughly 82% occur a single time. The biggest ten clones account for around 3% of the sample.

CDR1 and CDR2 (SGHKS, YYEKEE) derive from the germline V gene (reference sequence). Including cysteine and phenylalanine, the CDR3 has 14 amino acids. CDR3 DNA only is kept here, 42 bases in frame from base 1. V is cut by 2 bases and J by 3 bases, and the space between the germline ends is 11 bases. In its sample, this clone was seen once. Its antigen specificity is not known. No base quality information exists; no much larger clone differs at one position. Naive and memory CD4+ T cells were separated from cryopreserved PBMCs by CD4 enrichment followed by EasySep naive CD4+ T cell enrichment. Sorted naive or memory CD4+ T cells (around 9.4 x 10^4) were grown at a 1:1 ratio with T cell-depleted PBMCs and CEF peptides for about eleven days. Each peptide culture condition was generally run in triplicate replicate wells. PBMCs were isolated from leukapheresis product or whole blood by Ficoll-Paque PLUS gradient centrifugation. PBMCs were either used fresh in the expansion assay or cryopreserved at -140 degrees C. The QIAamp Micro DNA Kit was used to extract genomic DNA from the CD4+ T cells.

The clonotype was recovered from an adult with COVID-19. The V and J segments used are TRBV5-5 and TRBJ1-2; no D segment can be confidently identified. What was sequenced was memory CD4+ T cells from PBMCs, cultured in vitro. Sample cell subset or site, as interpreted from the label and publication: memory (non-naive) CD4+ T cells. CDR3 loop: CASSFRPSDYGYTF. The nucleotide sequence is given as TGTGCCAGCAGCTTTCGTCCCTCTGACTATGGCTACACCTTC.